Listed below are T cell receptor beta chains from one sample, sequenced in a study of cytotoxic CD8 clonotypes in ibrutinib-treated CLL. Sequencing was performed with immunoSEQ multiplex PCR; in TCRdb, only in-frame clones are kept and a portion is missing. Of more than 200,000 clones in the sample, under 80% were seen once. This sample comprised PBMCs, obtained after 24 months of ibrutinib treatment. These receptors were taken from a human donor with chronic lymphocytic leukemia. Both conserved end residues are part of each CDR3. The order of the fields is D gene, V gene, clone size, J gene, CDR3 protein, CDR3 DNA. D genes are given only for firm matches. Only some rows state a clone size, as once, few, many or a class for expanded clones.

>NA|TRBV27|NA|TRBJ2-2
CASSLQGWRTGELFF
TGTGCCAGCAGTTTACAGGGGTGGCGGACCGGGGAGCTGTTTTTT
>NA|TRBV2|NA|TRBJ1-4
CASRGEFNEKLFF
TGTGCCAGCAGGGGGGAGTTCAATGAAAAACTGTTTTTT
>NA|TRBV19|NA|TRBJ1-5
CASKSGYSNQPQHF
TGTGCCAGTAAATCAGGGTATAGCAATCAGCCCCAGCATTTT
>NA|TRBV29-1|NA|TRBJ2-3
CSVAGGSTDTQYF
TGCAGCGTTGCTGGTGGGAGCACAGATACGCAGTATTTT
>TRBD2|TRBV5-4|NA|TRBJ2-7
CASSLGSGSSYEQYF
TGTGCCAGCAGCTTGGGTAGCGGGAGCTCCTACGAGCAGTACTTC
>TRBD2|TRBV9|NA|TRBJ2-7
CASSTSPSGKTYEQYF
TGTGCCAGCAGCACCTCCCCTAGCGGGAAAACCTACGAGCAGTACTTC
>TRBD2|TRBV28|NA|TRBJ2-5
CASSSPPLAARKVETQYF
TGTGCCAGCAGTTCTCCCCCTCTAGCGGCCCGAAAGGTGGAGACCCAGTACTTC
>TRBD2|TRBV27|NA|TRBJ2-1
CASSLRGGSYNEQFF
TGTGCCAGCAGTTTGCGGGGGGGCTCCTACAATGAGCAGTTCTTC
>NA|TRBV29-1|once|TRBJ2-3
CSVTTLGGTTDTQYF
TGCAGCGTTACCACGTTGGGGGGTACGACAGATACGCAGTATTTT
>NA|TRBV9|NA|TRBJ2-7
CASSVAGRDEQYF
TGTGCCAGCAGCGTAGCAGGGAGAGACGAGCAGTACTTC
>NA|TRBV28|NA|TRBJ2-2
CASSYGIGGELFF
TGTGCCAGCAGTTACGGGATTGGCGGGGAGCTGTTTTTT
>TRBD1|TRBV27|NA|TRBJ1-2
CASSRGQGASGYTF
TGTGCCAGCAGTAGGGGGCAGGGGGCATCTGGCTACACCTTC